What follows describes a single TCR beta chain. Antigen: not known. The CDR3 spans 16 residues. V was clipped by 4 bases and J by 7 bases, with 22 bases between them. Germline lookup yields CDR1 SGHDN and CDR2 FVKESK. The record originates from a study of beta chain features in type 1 diabetes. Study in general: Patients shared similar age, gender and cell yields with healthy donors.

The isolated RNA, all of it, was reverse transcribed, so expressed TCRB transcripts were what got sequenced. Assay used: immunoSEQ multiplex PCR; TCRdb lists only in-frame clones, some missing. Among some 640,000 clones listed, around 15% were seen once. Study-level points and caveats: All four CD4+ subsets of Type 1 diabetes patients contained TCRB CDR3s that were moderately but significantly shorter. For cells with high TCR expression, cDNA sequencing could yield over-representation.

Sequenced input: naive CD4+ T cells from blood. The sequence derives from a young man with type 1 diabetes. J is TRBJ2-5 and V is TRBV14, with unresolved D. CDR3 sequence: CASSPISHDPKGTQYF. The CDR3 nucleotides read TGTGCCAGCAGCCCCATCTCTCACGACCCTAAGGGGACCCAGTACTTC.